The 30 T cell receptor beta chains listed next were all sequenced from one sample in a study of T cell clonotyping in hematopoietic cell transplantation. The assay was immunoSEQ multiplex PCR, and TCRdb's table has in-frame clones only and misses some. The table includes about 21,000 clones, roughly 90% detected once. Time point indicated: recipient sample about 28 days before transplant, after cytoreduction. The material was peripheral blood mononuclear cells, obtained before stem cell transplant. The receptors come from a man between 18 and 35 years old with biphenotypic leukemia. Some clones in this sample may be carry-over from other donors' samples.

This clone has only one observation. This rearrangement joins TRBV25-1 to TRBJ2-7; D is unclear. V was trimmed by 1 base and J by 3 bases, leaving 7 bases between them. The CDR3 runs to 13 residues. The germline CDR1 and CDR2 sequences are MGHDK and SYGVNS. CDR3 nucleotide sequence: TGTGCCAGCAGTGAATCCTCACTCTACGAGCAGTACTTC. Its protein is CASSESSLYEQYF.

J is TRBJ1-1 and V is TRBV5-1; D perhaps matches TRBD1 (5 bases). Trimming took off 1 base at V and 3 bases at J, with 10 bases between the two ends. The length of the CDR3 is 14 residues. Looked up from germline, CDR1 is SGHRS and CDR2 is YFSETQ. The CDR3 reads CASSLQGPHTEAFF. The CDR3 DNA sequence: TGCGCCAGCAGCTTGCAGGGACCCCACACTGAAGCTTTCTTT.

The gene calls are TRBV7-9 and TRBJ1-4, with D unclear. V gave up 8 bases and J gave up 7 bases, with 20 bases separating them. Germline V gene sequence: CDR1 SEHNR, CDR2 FQNEAQ (reference sequence). This CDR3 contains 15 residues. CDR3 amino acids: CASLKYAGKGEKLFF. The CDR3 DNA is TGTGCCAGCTTAAAATATGCAGGAAAAGGTGAAAAACTGTTTTTT.

The chain links TRBV27 to TRBJ2-2; 8 bases are a match to TRBD2. Per the germline V gene, CDR1 is MNHEY and CDR2 is SMNVEV (reference sequence). The CDR3 sequence is 20 residues long. The trim removed 1 base at V and 7 bases at J, leaving 20 bases unmatched. CDR3 DNA: TGTGCCAGCAGTTTATTGCAGGTTGGAGCGGGAGCCCCAAAGGGCGGGGAGCTGTTTTTT. Residues: CASSLLQVGAGAPKGGELFF.

The chain carries TRBV4-2 and TRBJ2-2; 9 nucleotides match TRBD1. With 1 base clipped from V and 7 bases from J, the junction kept 4 bases outside the gene matches. The CDR3 is made up of 15 amino acids. Germline lookup yields CDR1 LGHNA and CDR2 YNFKEQ. CDR3 bases: TGTGCCAGCAGCCAAGCAGGACAGGGGATCGGGGAGCTGTTTTTT. Translated: CASSQAGQGIGELFF.

This sequence joins TRBV4-2 and TRBJ1-2; D unresolved. Trimming took off 0 bases at V and 5 bases at J, with 10 bases between the two ends. Germline CDR1 LGHNA, CDR2 YNFKEQ. The CDR3 runs 14 residues. Written as DNA, the CDR3 is TGTGCCAGCAGCCAAGAAGGAACCTTTTATGGCTACACCTTC. This encodes CASSQEGTFYGYTF.

The chain couples TRBV4-2 to TRBJ2-5; 12 nucleotides line up with TRBD2. V lost 0 bases, J lost 5 bases, and 7 bases stayed unmatched. There are 17 residues in the CDR3. Germline assignment: CDR1 LGHNA and CDR2 YNFKEQ. CDR3 coding DNA: TGTGCCAGCAGCCAAGAGGCTAGCGGGGGGGCCTGGGAGACCCAGTACTTC. Protein sequence: CASSQEASGGAWETQYF.

This chain connects TRBV7-2 to TRBJ1-1; D ambiguous. CDR3 size: 13 residues. Germline V gene lookup returns CDR1 SGHTA and CDR2 FQGNSA. Deletions cut 11 bases from V and 1 base from J, with 14 bases between. DNA of the CDR3: TGTGCCGGACGGAGGGAAGCGAACACTGAAGCTTTCTTT. It specifies CAGRREANTEAFF.

This clone has only a few counts. V and J are TRBV9 and TRBJ2-2; D uncertain. Per germline, CDR1 SGDLS and CDR2 YYNGEE. CDR3 length: 13 amino acids. V lost 0 bases to trimming and J lost 4 bases, with 4 bases between them. Written as DNA, the CDR3 is TGTGCCAGCAGCGTAGCTAGCACCGGGGAGCTGTTTTTT. It is translated as CASSVASTGELFF.

V gene TRBV6-5 combines with J gene TRBJ2-7; the D gene is possibly TRBD2 (6 bases). CDR3 size: 16 residues. Deletions cut 0 bases from V and 0 bases from J, with 12 bases between. Per the germline V gene, CDR1 is MNHEY and CDR2 is SVGAGI. The CDR3 DNA follows: TGTGCCAGCAGTTACTCGAAGGGACTGGTCTCCTACGAGCAGTACTTC. This translates into CASSYSKGLVSYEQYF.

The CDR3 spells CASRNSGRAFF. For the CDR3, the DNA is TGTGCCAGCAGGAACTCCGGGAGAGCTTTCTTT. The chain joins TRBV6-5 to TRBJ1-1; D is uncertain. CDR3 size: 11 residues. The V end was cut by 6 bases, the J end by 10 bases, with 12 bases between. Germline V gene lookup returns CDR1 MNHEY and CDR2 SVGAGI.

The chain uses TRBV25-1 and TRBJ2-5; 8 positions match TRBD1. The germline CDR1 and CDR2 sequences are MGHDK and SYGVNS. The CDR3 extends over 15 amino acids. V lost 7 bases to trimming and J lost 4 bases; unmatched junction nucleotides: 11. CDR3 in DNA: TGTGCCAGCATAGGCGGACAGGGTTTCGGAGAGACCCAGTACTTC. Translating gives CASIGGQGFGETQYF.

The gene calls are TRBV7-3 and TRBJ2-1, with 9 nucleotides matching TRBD1. Germline V lookup: CDR1 SGHTA, CDR2 FQGTGA. Trimming cost V 5 bases and J 4 bases; bases outside gene matches: 9. There are 16 residues in the CDR3. The CDR3 is CASSPTRDRAYNEQFF. The CDR3 nucleotides read TGTGCCAGCAGCCCCACTCGGGACAGGGCTTACAATGAGCAGTTCTTC.

The genes are TRBV4-3 and TRBJ2-6; tentatively, D is TRBD1 or TRBD2 (5 bases each). The CDR3 sequence is 20 residues long. Trimming removed 0 bases at V and 0 bases at J, with 18 bases between. Germline CDR1 is LGHNA and CDR2 is YSLEER. CDR3 protein: CASSQDTSTGLPSGANVLTF. CDR3 DNA: TGCGCCAGCAGCCAAGATACCTCCACAGGACTCCCCTCTGGGGCCAACGTCCTGACTTTC.

This chain joins TRBV6-5 and TRBJ2-7; perhaps TRBD1 as D (6 bases). With 2 bases removed from V and 4 bases from J, the gap between germline ends came to 15 bases. Germline-derived CDR1 and CDR2 are MNHEY and SVGAGI. The CDR3 is 15 residues long. The CDR3 DNA reads as TGTGCCAGCAGTTACGTTGTGGGGGCGTCATACGAGCAGTACTTC. Translated: CASSYVVGASYEQYF.

This rearrangement joins TRBV9 to TRBJ2-5; D is perhaps TRBD2 (5 bases). The length of the CDR3 is 14 residues. V lost 3 bases and J 3 bases, leaving 12 bases between the germline ends. Germline CDR1 and CDR2: SGDLS and YYNGEE. The CDR3 sequence: CASSGQPEEETQYF. CDR3 nucleotide sequence: TGTGCCAGCAGCGGCCAGCCGGAGGAAGAGACCCAGTACTTC.

V gene TRBV29-1 combines with J gene TRBJ2-7, with D perhaps TRBD1 (6 bases). The CDR3 runs 11 residues. Germline CDR1 reads SQVTM; CDR2 reads ANQGSEA. Trimming pared 5 bases from V and 3 bases from J, leaving 8 bases between. The CDR3 DNA sequence: TGCAGCGTTCAACAGGGCTACGAGCAGTACTTC. Protein product: CSVQQGYEQYF.

The V and J genes are TRBV6-4 and TRBJ2-3; 9 positions agree with TRBD2. CDR1 is MRHNA and CDR2 is SNTAGT in the germline V gene. Trimming removed 0 bases from V and 4 bases from J; junction bases left unmatched: 2. This CDR3 has 15 residues. In DNA form, the CDR3 reads TGTGCCAGCAGTGACTCCGCGGGAGGGCCAGATACGCAGTATTTT. The encoded protein is CASSDSAGGPDTQYF.

The J gene is TRBJ2-3, the V gene TRBV6-1; D not resolved. CDR1 is MNHNS and CDR2 is SASEGT in the germline V gene. The CDR3 loop spans 14 amino acids. The ends were cut back, 5 bases at V and 2 bases at J, with 11 bases in the middle. CDR3 nucleotide sequence: TGTGCCAGCAGTAGACTGGCTTCCACAGATACGCAGTATTTT. Amino acid sequence: CASSRLASTDTQYF.

CDR3 amino acids: CASSQGGNMNTEAFF. Written as DNA, the CDR3 is TGCGCCAGCAGCCAAGGGGGGAACATGAACACTGAAGCTTTCTTT. The J gene is TRBJ1-1, the V gene TRBV4-1; possible D gene TRBD1, 5 bases. This CDR3 spans 15 amino acids. CDR1 and CDR2 from the germline V gene are MGHRA and YSYEKL. Deletions cut 1 base from V and 0 bases from J, with 9 bases between.

J is TRBJ1-4 and V is TRBV2; 10 positions agree with TRBD1. Germline-derived CDR1 and CDR2 are SNHLY and FYNNEI. The CDR3 spans 15 residues. With 3 bases clipped from V and 10 bases from J, the junction kept 8 bases outside the gene matches. The DNA for the CDR3 is TGTGCCAGCAGTGAGTCTGCCGGGACAGGGGTAAAACTGTTTTTT. Residues: CASSESAGTGVKLFF. Full variable domain (rest looked up from reference TRBV2 and TRBJ1-4): EPEVTQTPSHQVTQMGQEVILRCVPISNHLYFYWYRQILGQKVEFLVSFYNNEISEKSEIFDDQFSVERPDGSNFTLKIRSTKLEDSAMYFCASSESAGTGVKLFFGSGTQLSVL.

This clone was found once. V gene TRBV5-1 combines with J gene TRBJ2-2; 9 bases map to TRBD1. V lost 2 bases and J lost 3; bases outside the gene matches: 5. The CDR3 runs to 16 residues. The germline CDR1 and CDR2 sequences are SGHRS and YFSETQ. CDR3 loop: CASSLSTGGDTGELFF. DNA for the CDR3: TGCGCCAGCAGCTTATCGACAGGGGGGGACACCGGGGAGCTGTTTTTT.

The V call is TRBV5-5, the J call TRBJ1-2, with D tentatively TRBD1 (5 bases). Germline-derived CDR1 and CDR2 are SGHKS and YYEKEE (reference sequence). This CDR3 comprises 14 residues. Trimming shortened V by 0 bases and J by 5 bases, and 11 bases separated the two germline ends. The DNA for the CDR3 is TGTGCCAGCAGCTTGGCCGGGACGGAATATGGCTACACCTTC. This translates into CASSLAGTEYGYTF.

CDR3 loop: CASSGTSGYEQYF. Here the CDR3 DNA reads TGTGCCAGCTCCGGGACTAGCGGGTACGAGCAGTACTTC. The chain combines TRBV6-6 with TRBJ2-7; 12 bases are a match to TRBD2. The V gene end was trimmed by 8 bases and the J gene end by 4 bases; junction bases not matched to a gene: 3. The CDR3 length is 13 residues. CDR1 MNHNY and CDR2 SVGAGI come from the germline V gene (reference sequence).

The V call is TRBV2, the J call TRBJ2-2; 9 bases are a match to TRBD2. CDR1 and CDR2 (germline): SNHLY, FYNNEI. The CDR3 sequence is 16 residues long. V lost 8 bases and J lost 5; bases outside the gene matches: 12. The DNA of the CDR3 is TGTGCCAGCGGTGGGGCGGGCGGGAGGGCGACCGGGGAGCTGTTTTTT. Its translation: CASGGAGGRATGELFF.

The chain uses TRBV29-1 and TRBJ2-5, with unresolved D. Looked up from germline, CDR1 is SQVTM and CDR2 is ANQGSEA. Between the trimmed V and J ends, which lost 6 bases and 5 bases, there was a span of 13 bases. The CDR3 is 12 amino acids. CDR3 nucleotide sequence: TGCAGCGTCCTGGCCCTAGGGGAGACCCAGTACTTC. It specifies CSVLALGETQYF.

This clone was seen a handful of times. This chain links TRBV11-2 with TRBJ1-3; D ambiguous. CDR1 and CDR2 from the germline V gene are SGHAT and FQNNGV. The V gene lost 4 bases and the J gene lost 10 bases, with 8 bases spanning the gap. This CDR3 contains 11 residues. Here the CDR3 DNA reads TGTGCCAGCAGCTCTATGGGAACCATATATTTT. Amino acid sequence: CASSSMGTIYF.

The sample holds a few counts of this clone. The rearrangement links TRBV7-9 to TRBJ1-1; D may be TRBD1 (5 bases). CDR1 SEHNR and CDR2 FQNEAQ come from the germline V gene (reference sequence). Between the trimmed V and J ends, which lost 1 base and 3 bases, there was a span of 15 bases. This CDR3 is built from 16 residues. CDR3 sequence reads: CASSLGTSGGDTEAFF. CDR3 in DNA: TGTGCCAGCAGCTTAGGGACTAGCGGAGGGGACACTGAAGCTTTCTTT.

The V gene is TRBV9, the J gene TRBJ2-7; D is undetermined. The germline V gene has CDR1 SGDLS and CDR2 YYNGEE. Deletions cut 3 bases from V and 3 bases from J, with 16 bases between. The CDR3 runs 15 residues. CDR3 sequence reads: CASSAYITPIYEQYF. CDR3 in DNA: TGTGCCAGCAGCGCCTACATCACCCCGATCTACGAGCAGTACTTC.

As regards this clone: One junction end disagrees with the germline gene, perhaps due to a read error. The CDR3 region is CATSSGHHYEQYF. CDR3 coding DNA: TGCGCCACCAGTTCTGGACACCACTACGAGCAGTACTTC. This rearrangement joins TRBV10-1 to TRBJ2-7; D perhaps matches TRBD1 (5 bases). There are 13 residues in the CDR3. Germline values: CDR1 WNHNN, CDR2 SYGVQD (reference sequence).